The rows below give T cell receptor beta chains drawn from one sample of a study of cytomegalovirus exposure and HLA in healthy donors. Clones were read by immunoSEQ multiplex PCR, and TCRdb kept only the in-frame ones, dropping some. The top ten clones hold 6.5% of a sample with over 150,000 clones, around 86% of them seen once. Sequencing was carried out using PBMCs. The receptors stem from a woman aged 45 to 65 in good health and CMV-seropositive. Both conserved end residues are part of each CDR3. The D gene is left open where the match is weak. The size of a clone is reported for some rows only, either as once, few or many, or as a class for expanded clones.

>TRBJ2-1|once|TRBV11-2|TRBD2
CASSLASGGARSYNEQFF
TGTGCCAGCAGCTTAGCTAGCGGGGGGGCCAGGTCCTACAATGAGCAGTTCTTC
>TRBJ1-2|NA|TRBV6-5|NA
CASSYSPGNYGYTF
TGTGCCAGCAGTTACTCGCCAGGCAACTATGGCTACACCTTC
>TRBJ2-5|NA|TRBV5-1|NA
CASRSGRGAETQYF
TGCGCCAGCAGGTCGGGCAGGGGCGCAGAGACCCAGTACTTC
>TRBJ1-1|NA|TRBV9|NA
CASSSEDWVSAEAFF
TGTGCCAGCAGCTCCGAGGACTGGGTTTCCGCTGAAGCTTTCTTT
>TRBJ1-5|few|TRBV30|TRBD1
CAWSIGQGGQPQHF
TGTGCCTGGAGTATCGGACAGGGAGGGCAGCCCCAGCATTTT
>TRBJ2-1|NA|TRBV10-3|TRBD2
CAISRLAETPTYNEQFF
TGTGCCATCAGTCGACTAGCGGAGACCCCTACCTACAATGAGCAGTTCTTC
>TRBJ2-3|NA|TRBV15|TRBD1
CATSIGQGSDTQYF
TGTGCCACCAGCATTGGACAGGGGTCAGATACGCAGTATTTT
>TRBJ2-7|NA|TRBV21-1|NA
CASSHRDRDYEQYF
TGTGCCAGCAGCCACCGGGACAGAGACTACGAGCAGTACTTC
>TRBJ1-3|NA|TRBV18|NA
CASSPPGVGNTIYF
TGTGCCAGCTCACCGCCGGGGGTTGGAAACACCATATATTTT
>TRBJ2-3|NA|TRBV10-1|NA
CASALTATDTQYF
TGCGCCAGCGCGTTGACAGCAACAGATACGCAGTATTTT
>TRBJ2-2|NA|TRBV28|TRBD2
CASDAPGGPDGGELFF
TGTGCCAGTGATGCCCCGGGGGGGCCCGATGGCGGGGAGCTGTTTTTT
>TRBJ1-2|NA|TRBV5-4|TRBD1
CASSLGRDRGYGYTF
TGTGCCAGCAGCTTGGGAAGGGACAGGGGCTATGGCTACACCTTC
>TRBJ1-2|NA|TRBV18|NA
CASSPKQTENYGYTF
TGTGCCAGCTCACCGAAACAGACCGAGAACTATGGCTACACCTTC
>TRBJ2-1|NA|TRBV7-9|TRBD2
CASSLAFEGLAGLGEQFF
TGTGCCAGCAGCTTAGCTTTCGAGGGACTAGCGGGGTTGGGTGAGCAGTTCTTC
>TRBJ1-5|NA|TRBV19|NA
CASTGANLDQPQHF
TGTGCCAGTACAGGGGCCAACTTAGATCAGCCCCAGCATTTT
>TRBJ1-1|NA|TRBV7-2|NA
CASSFTRVSTEAFF
TGTGCCAGCAGCTTCACCAGGGTTAGCACTGAAGCTTTCTTT
>TRBJ2-1|NA|TRBV4-3|TRBD2
CASSRTRLAGGNEQFF
TGCGCCAGCAGCCGAACTAGACTAGCCGGGGGCAATGAGCAGTTCTTC
>TRBJ2-3|NA|TRBV29-1|NA
CSVLDFARYTQYF
TGCAGCGTTTTAGACTTTGCCCGTTATACGCAGTATTTT
>TRBJ1-4|NA|TRBV4-3|NA
CASSQDLSPQNEKLFF
TGCGCCAGCAGCCAAGATCTTAGCCCCCAAAATGAAAAACTGTTTTTT
>TRBJ1-1|NA|TRBV15|TRBD1
CATSRGQGNMNTEAFF
TGTGCCACCAGCAGGGGACAGGGAAATATGAACACTGAAGCTTTCTTT
>TRBJ2-1|NA|TRBV5-1|NA
CASSLQSRHNEQFF
TGCGCCAGCAGCTTGCAGTCCCGCCACAATGAGCAGTTCTTC
>TRBJ2-3|NA|TRBV28|TRBD2
CASGAREREDTQYF
TGTGCCAGCGGGGCGCGGGAGAGAGAAGATACGCAGTATTTT
>TRBJ2-7|NA|TRBV4-1|NA
CASSQGQNPAYEQYF
TGCGCCAGCAGCCAAGGACAGAATCCTGCCTACGAGCAGTACTTC
>TRBJ2-1|NA|TRBV5-4|TRBD2
CASSLAGTSGRNEQFF
TGTGCCAGCAGCTTGGCGGGGACTAGCGGGAGAAATGAGCAGTTCTTC
>TRBJ2-7|NA|TRBV25-1|TRBD2
CASSESGWEGTQSYEQYF
TGTGCCAGCAGTGAAAGTGGGTGGGAGGGCACCCAGTCCTACGAGCAGTACTTC
>TRBJ2-7|NA|TRBV18|TRBD1
CASSQPGQGFYEQYF
TGTGCCAGCTCACAGCCGGGACAGGGTTTTTACGAGCAGTACTTC
>TRBJ2-3|NA|TRBV21-1|NA
CASSKGGDSTTDTQYF
TGTGCCAGCAGCAAAGGCGGGGACAGTACCACAGATACGCAGTATTTT
>TRBJ2-1|NA|TRBV28|TRBD1
CASSLPGQQNNEQFF
TGTGCCAGCAGTTTACCGGGACAGCAGAACAATGAGCAGTTCTTC
>TRBJ2-1|NA|TRBV5-1|TRBD1
CASSPRTGGLDNEQFF
TGCGCCAGCAGCCCTAGGACAGGGGGCTTGGACAATGAGCAGTTCTTC
>TRBJ2-7|NA|TRBV30|TRBD1
CAWSVGQGIHEQYF
TGTGCCTGGAGTGTGGGACAGGGAATTCACGAGCAGTACTTC
>TRBJ1-4|few|TRBV5-4|TRBD1
CASSSTTGETNEKLFF
TGTGCCAGCAGCTCAACTACAGGGGAAACTAATGAAAAACTGTTTTTT
>TRBJ1-2|NA|TRBV23-1|TRBD1
CASSHPNPGQGIYGYTF
TGCGCCAGCAGTCACCCAAACCCCGGACAGGGAATATATGGCTACACCTTC
>TRBJ2-1|NA|TRBV7-2|TRBD2
CASSPQAGAINEQFF
TGTGCCAGCAGCCCGCAAGCGGGAGCTATCAATGAGCAGTTCTTC
>TRBJ1-2|once|TRBV6-5|TRBD1
CASRRGGAGYGYTF
TGTGCCAGCAGACGAGGGGGCGCGGGCTATGGCTACACCTTC
>TRBJ2-5|NA|TRBV27|NA
CASSLQGQETQYF
TGTGCCAGCAGTTTACAGGGTCAAGAGACCCAGTACTTC
>TRBJ2-4|NA|TRBV19|TRBD2
CASSSSGGLNIQYF
TGTGCCAGTAGCTCTAGCGGGGGACTAAACATTCAGTACTTC
>TRBJ2-7|NA|TRBV7-2|TRBD2
CASSLGGVGSYEQYF
TGTGCCAGCAGCTTGGGGGGGGTCGGGTCCTACGAGCAGTACTTC
>TRBJ1-1|few|TRBV5-1|NA
CASSLDREKAFF
TGCGCCAGCAGCTTGGACAGGGAAAAAGCTTTCTTT
>TRBJ2-3|NA|TRBV10-3|NA
CAISEVPLASSTDTQYF
TGTGCCATCAGTGAGGTCCCTCTAGCGTCTAGCACAGATACGCAGTATTTT
>TRBJ1-2|NA|TRBV6-5|TRBD1
CASISGTGRFNGYTF
TGTGCCAGCATCAGCGGGACAGGGCGATTCAATGGCTACACCTTC
>TRBJ1-6|NA|TRBV7-9|TRBD1
CSSSLNQGAVHF
TGTTCCAGCAGCTTAAATCAGGGGGCAGTCCACTTT
>TRBJ1-1|NA|TRBV2|TRBD1
CASRGQGRASTEAFF
TGTGCCAGCAGAGGACAGGGTCGGGCAAGCACTGAAGCTTTCTTT
>TRBJ2-1|NA|TRBV18|TRBD1
CASSPTTGGNEQFF
TGTGCCAGCTCACCAACCACAGGGGGAAATGAGCAGTTCTTC
>TRBJ2-1|NA|TRBV13|TRBD2
CASSLLRTSGSTNEQFF
TGTGCCAGCAGCCTGCTGCGGACTAGCGGATCTACCAATGAGCAGTTCTTC
>TRBJ1-2|once|TRBV19|NA
CASSIAGVFDYGYTF
TGTGCCAGTAGTATAGCCGGGGTCTTTGATTATGGCTACACCTTC
>TRBJ2-1|NA|TRBV6-5|TRBD2
CASSYAGEGYNEQFF
TGTGCCAGCAGTTACGCGGGAGAGGGGTACAATGAGCAGTTCTTC
>TRBJ1-1|NA|TRBV14|TRBD1
CASSSRPHRGNTEAFF
TGTGCCAGCAGCTCCCGACCCCACAGGGGGAACACTGAAGCTTTCTTT
>TRBJ1-2|NA|TRBV6-1|NA
CASSEGPGYGYTF
TGTGCCAGCAGTGAAGGGCCAGGCTATGGCTACACCTTC
>TRBJ2-1|NA|TRBV10-3|TRBD1
CAIGQGALYNEQFF
TGTGCCATCGGACAGGGGGCTCTATACAATGAGCAGTTCTTC
>TRBJ1-6|NA|TRBV27|TRBD1
CASSPGQGPPYNSPLHF
TGTGCCAGCAGTCCGGGACAGGGGCCACCTTATAATTCACCCCTCCACTTT
>TRBJ2-1|NA|TRBV5-1|NA
CASSLRGPNEQFF
TGCGCCAGCAGCTTGAGAGGTCCTAATGAGCAGTTCTTC
>TRBJ1-1|NA|TRBV19|TRBD1
CASSRPQGRVTEAFF
TGTGCCAGTAGCCGTCCACAGGGGCGGGTCACTGAAGCTTTCTTT
>TRBJ1-1|NA|TRBV21-1|NA
CASSKPPSQDTEAFF
TGTGCCAGCAGCAAACCCCCCAGCCAGGACACTGAAGCTTTCTTT
>TRBJ2-2|NA|TRBV5-1|TRBD2
CASSIGTSGPNTGELFF
TGCGCCAGCAGCATCGGGACTAGCGGGCCGAACACCGGGGAGCTGTTTTTT
>TRBJ2-3|NA|TRBV2|NA
CASVPSTDTQYF
TGTGCCAGCGTCCCAAGCACAGATACGCAGTATTTT